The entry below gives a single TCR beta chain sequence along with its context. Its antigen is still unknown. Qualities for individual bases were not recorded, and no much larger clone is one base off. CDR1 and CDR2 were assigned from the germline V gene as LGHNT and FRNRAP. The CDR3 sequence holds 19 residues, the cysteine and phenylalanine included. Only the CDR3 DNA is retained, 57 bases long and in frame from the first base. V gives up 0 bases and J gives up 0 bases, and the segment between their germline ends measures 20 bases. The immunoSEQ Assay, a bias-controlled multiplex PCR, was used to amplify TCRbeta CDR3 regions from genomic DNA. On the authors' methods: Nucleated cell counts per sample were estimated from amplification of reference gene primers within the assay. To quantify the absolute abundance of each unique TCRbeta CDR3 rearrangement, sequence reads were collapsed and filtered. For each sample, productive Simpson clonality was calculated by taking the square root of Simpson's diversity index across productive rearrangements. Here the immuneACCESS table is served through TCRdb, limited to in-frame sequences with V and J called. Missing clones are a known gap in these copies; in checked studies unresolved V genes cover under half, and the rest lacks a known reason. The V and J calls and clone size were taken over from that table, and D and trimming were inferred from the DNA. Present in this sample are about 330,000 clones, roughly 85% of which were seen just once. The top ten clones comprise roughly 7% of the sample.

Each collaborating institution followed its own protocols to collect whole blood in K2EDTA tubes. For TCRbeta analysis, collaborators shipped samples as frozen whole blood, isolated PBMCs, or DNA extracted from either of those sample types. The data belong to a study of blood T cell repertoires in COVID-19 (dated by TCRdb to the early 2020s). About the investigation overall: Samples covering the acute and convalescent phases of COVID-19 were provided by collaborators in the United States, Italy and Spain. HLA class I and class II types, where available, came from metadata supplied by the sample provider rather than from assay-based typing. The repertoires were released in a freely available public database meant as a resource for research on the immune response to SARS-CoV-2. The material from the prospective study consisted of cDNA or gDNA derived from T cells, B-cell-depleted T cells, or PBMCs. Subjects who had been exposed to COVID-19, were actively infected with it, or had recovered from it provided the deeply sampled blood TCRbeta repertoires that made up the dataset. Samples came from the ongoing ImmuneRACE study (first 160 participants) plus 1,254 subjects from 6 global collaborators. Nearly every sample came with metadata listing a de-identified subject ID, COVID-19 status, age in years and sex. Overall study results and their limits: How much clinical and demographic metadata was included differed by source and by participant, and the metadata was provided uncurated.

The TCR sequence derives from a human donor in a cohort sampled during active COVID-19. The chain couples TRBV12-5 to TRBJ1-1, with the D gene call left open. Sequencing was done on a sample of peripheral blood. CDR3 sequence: CASGLVILVSGNMNTEAFF. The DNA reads TGTGCTAGTGGTTTGGTAATTTTGGTGTCAGGAAACATGAACACTGAAGCTTTCTTT.